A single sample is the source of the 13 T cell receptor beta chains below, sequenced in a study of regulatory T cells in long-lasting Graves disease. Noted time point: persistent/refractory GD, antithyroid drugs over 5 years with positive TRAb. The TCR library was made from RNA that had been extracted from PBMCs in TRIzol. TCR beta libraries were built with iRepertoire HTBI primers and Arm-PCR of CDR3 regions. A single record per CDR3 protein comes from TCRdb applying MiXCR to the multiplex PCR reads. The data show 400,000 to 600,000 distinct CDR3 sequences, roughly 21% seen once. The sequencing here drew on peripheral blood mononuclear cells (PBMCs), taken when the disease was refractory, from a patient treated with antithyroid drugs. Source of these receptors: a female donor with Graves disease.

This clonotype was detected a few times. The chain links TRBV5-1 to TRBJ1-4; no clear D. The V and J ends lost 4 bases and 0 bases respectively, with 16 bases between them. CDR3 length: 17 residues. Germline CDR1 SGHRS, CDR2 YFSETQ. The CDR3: CASSLYMLSSTNEKLFF. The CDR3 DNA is TGCGCCAGCAGCCTATACATGTTATCTTCAACTAATGAAAAACTGTTTTTT.

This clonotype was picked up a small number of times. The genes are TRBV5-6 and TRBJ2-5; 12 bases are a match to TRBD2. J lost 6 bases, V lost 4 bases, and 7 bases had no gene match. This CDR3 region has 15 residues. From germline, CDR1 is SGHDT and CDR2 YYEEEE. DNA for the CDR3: TGTGCCAGCAGCCCCCTAGCGGGGGGGCCCAAGACCCAGTACTTC. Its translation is CASSPLAGGPKTQYF.

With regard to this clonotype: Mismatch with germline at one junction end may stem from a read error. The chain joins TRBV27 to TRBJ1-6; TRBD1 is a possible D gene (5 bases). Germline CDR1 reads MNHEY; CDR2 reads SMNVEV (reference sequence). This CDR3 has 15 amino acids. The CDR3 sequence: CTSSSLTGVNSPLHF. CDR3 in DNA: TGTACCAGCAGTTCACTCACAGGTGTCAATTCACCCCTCCACTTT.

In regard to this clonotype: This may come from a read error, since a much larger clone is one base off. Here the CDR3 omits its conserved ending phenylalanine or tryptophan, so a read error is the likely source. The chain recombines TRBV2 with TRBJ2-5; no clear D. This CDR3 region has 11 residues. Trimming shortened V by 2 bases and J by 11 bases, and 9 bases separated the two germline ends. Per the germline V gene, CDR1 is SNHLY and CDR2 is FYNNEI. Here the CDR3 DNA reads TGTGCCAGCAGTGAATTCGGCCGGCAGTACTCC. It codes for CASSEFGRQYS.

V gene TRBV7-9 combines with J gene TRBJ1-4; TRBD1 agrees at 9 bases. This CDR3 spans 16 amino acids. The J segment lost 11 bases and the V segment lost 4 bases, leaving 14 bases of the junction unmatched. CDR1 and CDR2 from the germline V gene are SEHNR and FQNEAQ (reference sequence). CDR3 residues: CASSSRTGARSGKLFF. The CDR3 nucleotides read TGTGCCAGCAGCTCCCGGACAGGGGCACGTAGCGGGAAACTGTTTTTT.

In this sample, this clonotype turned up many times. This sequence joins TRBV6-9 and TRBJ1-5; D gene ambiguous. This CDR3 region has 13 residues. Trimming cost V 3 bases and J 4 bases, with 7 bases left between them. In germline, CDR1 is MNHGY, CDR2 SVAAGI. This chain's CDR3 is CASSYEQNQPQHF. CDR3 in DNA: TGTGCCAGCAGTTACGAGCAAAATCAGCCCCAGCATTTT.

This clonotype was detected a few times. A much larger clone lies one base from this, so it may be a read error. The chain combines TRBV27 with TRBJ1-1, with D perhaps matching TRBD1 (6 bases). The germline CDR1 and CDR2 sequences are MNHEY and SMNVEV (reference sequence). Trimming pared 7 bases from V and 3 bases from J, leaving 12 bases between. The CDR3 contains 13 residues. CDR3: CASKRTADTEAFF. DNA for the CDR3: TGTGCCAGCAAGAGGACAGCGGACACTGAAGCTTTCTTT.

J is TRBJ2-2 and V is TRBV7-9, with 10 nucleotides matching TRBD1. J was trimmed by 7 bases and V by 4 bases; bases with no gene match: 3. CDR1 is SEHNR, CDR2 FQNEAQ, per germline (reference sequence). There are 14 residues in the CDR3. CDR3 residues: CASSSGQGIGELFF. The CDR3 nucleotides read TGTGCCAGCAGCTCGGGACAGGGGATCGGGGAGCTGTTTTTT.

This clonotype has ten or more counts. The CDR3 DNA sequence: TGTGCCAGCAGTATAGGGGGTGAAAAACTGTTTTTT. It translates to CASSIGGEKLFF. The chain employs TRBV28 and TRBJ1-4; TRBD1 might be the D (6 bases). This CDR3 is 12 amino acids long. The V and J ends lost 5 bases and 7 bases respectively, with 8 bases between them. Germline V gives CDR1 MDHEN, CDR2 SYDVKM.

Here the CDR3 reads CSVGDRGYGGSYEQYF. The CDR3 DNA reads TGCAGCGTTGGGGACAGGGGTTATGGCGGCTCCTACGAGCAGTACTTC. The rearrangement links TRBV29-1 to TRBJ2-7; 10 bases are shared with TRBD1. J lost 0 bases, V lost 4 bases, and 9 bases had no gene match. The V gene's germline CDR1 is SQVTM and CDR2 ANQGSEA. The CDR3 spans 16 residues.

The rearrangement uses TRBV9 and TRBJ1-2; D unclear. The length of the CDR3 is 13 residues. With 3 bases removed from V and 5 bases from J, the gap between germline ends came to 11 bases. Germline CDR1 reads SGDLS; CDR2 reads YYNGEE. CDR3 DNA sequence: TGTGCCAGCAGCGGTGTGGGCAGATATGGCTACACCTTC. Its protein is CASSGVGRYGYTF. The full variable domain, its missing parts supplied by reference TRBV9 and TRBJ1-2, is DSGVTQTPKHLITATGQRVTLRCSPRSGDLSVYWYQQSLDQGLQFLIQYYNGEERAKGNILERFSAQQFPDLHSELNLSSLELGDSALYFCASSGVGRYGYTFGSGTRLTVV.

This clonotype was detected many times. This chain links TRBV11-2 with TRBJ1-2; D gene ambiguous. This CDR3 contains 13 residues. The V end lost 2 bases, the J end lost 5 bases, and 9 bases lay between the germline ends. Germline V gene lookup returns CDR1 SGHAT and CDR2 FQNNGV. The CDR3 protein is CASSLRERYGYTF. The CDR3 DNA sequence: TGTGCCAGCAGCTTAAGGGAGAGGTATGGCTACACCTTC.

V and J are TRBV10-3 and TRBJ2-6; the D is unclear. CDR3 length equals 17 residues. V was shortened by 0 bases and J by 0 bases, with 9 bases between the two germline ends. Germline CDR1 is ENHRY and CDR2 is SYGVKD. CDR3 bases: TGTGCCATCAGTGAGTCGAGAAGAAGCTCTGGGGCCAACGTCCTGACTTTC. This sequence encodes CAISESRRSSGANVLTF.